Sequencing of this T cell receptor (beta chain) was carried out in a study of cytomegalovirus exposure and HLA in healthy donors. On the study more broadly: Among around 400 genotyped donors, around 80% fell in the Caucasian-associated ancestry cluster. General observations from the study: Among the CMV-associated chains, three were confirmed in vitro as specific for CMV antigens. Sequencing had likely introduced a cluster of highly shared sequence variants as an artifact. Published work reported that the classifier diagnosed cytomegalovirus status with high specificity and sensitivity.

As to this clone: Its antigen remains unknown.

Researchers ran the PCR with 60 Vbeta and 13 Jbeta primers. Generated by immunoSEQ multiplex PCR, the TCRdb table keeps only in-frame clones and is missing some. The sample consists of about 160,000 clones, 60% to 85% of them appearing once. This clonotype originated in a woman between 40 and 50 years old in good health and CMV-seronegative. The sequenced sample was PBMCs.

The CDR3 reads CASSSLAGGPSNEQFF. In DNA, the CDR3 is TGCGCCAGCAGCTCCTTAGCGGGGGGGCCCAGCAATGAGCAGTTCTTC. This chain joins TRBV5-1 and TRBJ2-1, with 11 bases aligning to TRBD2. Trimming at V came to 3 bases and at J to 6 bases, leaving 8 bases not matched to a gene. Germline CDR1 SGHRS, CDR2 YFSETQ. This CDR3 is 16 amino acids long.